A single sample gave rise to the 29 T cell receptor beta chains below, sequenced in a study of cytomegalovirus exposure and HLA in healthy donors. The PCR used 60 Vbeta and 13 Jbeta primers. Data came from immunoSEQ multiplex PCR; TCRdb stores just in-frame clones and leaves some out. Of about 150,000 clones in the sample, approximately 61% were seen once. The specimen was PBMCs. Source of these receptors: a human donor in good health.

The chain uses TRBV1 and TRBJ2-3; the DNA was not compared with TRBD2, the D call given in the table. TRBV1 is designated a pseudogene. This CDR3 region has 14 residues. The CDR3 nucleotides read TGCACCAGCAGCCCGGGGGGGCGCGGAGATACGCAGTATTTT. It yields the protein CTSSPGGRGDTQYF.

The chain joins TRBV6-5 to TRBJ1-5; no clear D gene. Trimming cost V 6 bases and J 3 bases, with 9 bases left between them. CDR1 MNHEY and CDR2 SVGAGI come from the germline V gene. The CDR3 loop spans 13 amino acids. The CDR3 reads CASRSTLNQPQHF. DNA of the CDR3: TGTGCCAGCAGATCGACACTCAATCAGCCCCAGCATTTT.

A few counts support this clone. The chain is built from TRBV5-1 and TRBJ2-1, with 8 bases identical to TRBD2. The CDR3 runs 16 residues. From germline, CDR1 is SGHRS and CDR2 YFSETQ. J was trimmed by 7 bases and V by 4 bases; bases with no gene match: 13. CDR3 DNA sequence: TGCGCCAGCAGCGCCTACGGAGCGGGAGATTATAATGAGCAGTTCTTC. The encoded protein is CASSAYGAGDYNEQFF.

This chain joins TRBV4-1 and TRBJ2-5; 8 bases align to TRBD1. The junction had 28 bases not matched to a gene; V was cut back by 6 bases and J by 7 bases. Germline V gene data show CDR1 as MGHRA and CDR2 as YSYEKL. CDR3 length: 20 residues. CDR3 coding DNA: TGCGCCAGCAGACATCTCCCCGTTGACAGGGGTTCCGTCCGGAATACGACCCAGTACTTC. This translates into CASRHLPVDRGSVRNTTQYF.

This clone was seen more than once but under ten times. This rearrangement joins TRBV29-1 to TRBJ2-7; 9 bases line up with TRBD2. With V trimmed by 4 bases and J by 2 bases, 6 bases remained unmatched. Germline CDR1 SQVTM, CDR2 ANQGSEA. CDR3 length: 14 amino acids. The CDR3: CSVGLAGAPYEQYF. For the CDR3, the DNA is TGCAGCGTTGGATTAGCGGGAGCCCCCTACGAGCAGTACTTC.

This chain connects TRBV18 to TRBJ2-2; D may be TRBD1 (5 bases). In germline, CDR1 is KGHSH, CDR2 LQKENI. CDR3 size: 15 residues. V was shortened by 6 bases and J by 0 bases, with 11 bases between the two germline ends. CDR3 region: CASSWQGANTGELFF. Written as DNA, the CDR3 is TGTGCCAGCTCCTGGCAGGGCGCGAACACCGGGGAGCTGTTTTTT.

The table lists this clone with a few counts. The chain employs TRBV7-3 and TRBJ2-1; 9 positions match TRBD1. Germline loops: CDR1 SGHTA, CDR2 FQGTGA. The length of the CDR3 is 14 residues. Trimming removed 3 bases from V and 9 bases from J; junction bases left unmatched: 6. The CDR3 protein is CASSFDRGTAEQFF. The CDR3 DNA follows: TGTGCCAGCAGCTTTGACAGGGGGACGGCTGAGCAGTTCTTC.

This chain uses TRBV6-4 with TRBJ2-3, with TRBD2 as a possible D gene (5 bases). The CDR3 extends over 13 amino acids. V was shortened by 3 bases and J by 5 bases, with 9 bases between the two germline ends. Germline CDR1 MRHNA, CDR2 SNTAGT. The CDR3 loop reads CASSEGAKDTQYF. The CDR3 nucleotides are TGTGCCAGCAGTGAGGGAGCTAAAGATACGCAGTATTTT.

The chain combines TRBV6-5 with TRBJ2-3, with 8 positions matching TRBD1. Germline assignment: CDR1 MNHEY and CDR2 SVGAGI. Germline trimming cut 4 bases from V and 6 bases from J; bases unmatched to any gene: 6. This CDR3 comprises 14 residues. CDR3: CASSFDRGSDTQYF. The CDR3, as DNA: TGTGCCAGCAGTTTCGACAGGGGTTCGGATACGCAGTATTTT.

The chain uses TRBV7-2 and TRBJ2-2; 8 bases are shared with TRBD2. This CDR3 is built from 17 residues. The V gene end was trimmed by 1 base and the J gene end by 4 bases; junction bases not matched to a gene: 8. CDR1 SGHTA and CDR2 FQGNSA come from the germline V gene. CDR3 amino acids: CASSLVQSREVTGELFF. The CDR3 nucleotides read TGTGCCAGCAGCTTAGTTCAGTCGCGGGAGGTCACCGGGGAGCTGTTTTTT.

This rearrangement joins TRBV7-8 to TRBJ2-1, with D uncertain. Deletions cut 2 bases from V and 3 bases from J, with 11 bases between. From germline, CDR1 is SGHVS and CDR2 FQNEAQ. The CDR3 sequence is 15 residues long. CDR3 sequence (DNA): TGTGCCAGCAGCTTAAATCCAGAAATCTACAATGAGCAGTTCTTC. Translation: CASSLNPEIYNEQFF.

The V gene is TRBV6-6, the J gene TRBJ2-7; 9 bases agree with TRBD2. After removal of 0 bases from V and 11 bases from J, the junction contained 8 bases not matched to a gene. Germline assignment: CDR1 MNHNY and CDR2 SVGAGI (reference sequence). This CDR3 contains 14 residues. The CDR3 spells CASSYSDPSGMKYF. DNA for the CDR3: TGTGCCAGCAGTTACTCTGATCCTAGCGGGATGAAGTACTTC.

The V gene is TRBV5-1, the J gene TRBJ1-2; D unresolved. This CDR3 has 14 amino acids. The V end was cut by 0 bases, the J end by 2 bases, with 8 bases between. Germline-derived CDR1 and CDR2 are SGHRS and YFSETQ. The CDR3 loop is CASSLVGENYGYTF. The CDR3 nucleotides are TGCGCCAGCAGCTTGGTCGGGGAGAACTATGGCTACACCTTC.

The V and J genes are TRBV11-2 and TRBJ2-1; D is undetermined. V lost 5 bases and J 5 bases, leaving 13 bases between the germline ends. The CDR3 has 14 residues. Germline V CDR1 and CDR2: SGHAT, FQNNGV. The CDR3 coding sequence is TGTGCCAGCAGCAAGCCGTATGGGCACAATGAGCAGTTCTTC. Protein sequence: CASSKPYGHNEQFF.

About this clone: Additional DNA sequences in this sample encode the identical CDR3. The rearrangement links TRBV5-1 to TRBJ2-3; D unclear. CDR1 is SGHRS, CDR2 YFSETQ, per germline. The CDR3 runs to 13 residues. V was cut by 4 bases and J by 0 bases, with 6 bases left in between. The CDR3 DNA follows: TGCGCCAGCAGCCTATCTAGCACAGATACGCAGTATTTT. Its protein is CASSLSSTDTQYF.

Written as DNA, the CDR3 is TGTGCCAGCAGCACCGGGACAGGGCTCACCGGGGAGCTGTTTTTT. This gives the protein CASSTGTGLTGELFF. J is TRBJ2-2 and V is TRBV6-1; the match to TRBD1 covers 9 bases. The CDR3 length is 15 residues. The V segment lost 6 bases and the J segment 4 bases; nucleotides outside the gene matches: 6. Germline V gene lookup returns CDR1 MNHNS and CDR2 SASEGT.

The chain carries TRBV27 and TRBJ2-2; TRBD1 agrees at 7 bases. This CDR3 contains 13 residues. Germline V gene lookup returns CDR1 MNHEY and CDR2 SMNVEV (reference sequence). The junction had 4 bases not matched to a gene; V was cut back by 6 bases and J by 6 bases. Here the CDR3 reads CASSLGGPGELFF. CDR3 nucleotides: TGTGCCAGCAGCTTAGGGGGCCCCGGGGAGCTGTTTTTT.

This clone turned up a few times. V usage is TRBV28 and J usage is TRBJ1-1, with a possible D match to TRBD1 (5 bases). V was pared by 11 bases and J by 5 bases, with 15 bases between. Looked up from germline, CDR1 is MDHEN and CDR2 is SYDVKM. The length of the CDR3 is 12 residues. For the CDR3, the DNA is TGTGCCTGTAGGACATCCCTTACTGAAGCTTTCTTT. It translates to CACRTSLTEAFF.

The gene calls are TRBV29-1 and TRBJ2-2, with TRBD1 identical over 7 bases. With 6 bases clipped from V and 3 bases from J, the junction kept 7 bases outside the gene matches. The CDR3 contains 14 residues. The germline CDR1 and CDR2 sequences are SQVTM and ANQGSEA. The CDR3: CSVSTGFYTGELFF. DNA for the CDR3: TGCAGCGTGTCGACAGGGTTTTACACCGGGGAGCTGTTTTTT.

This clone turned up a few times. The rearrangement joins TRBV7-6 to TRBJ2-7, with 8 bases that match TRBD2. CDR1 is SGHVS and CDR2 is FNYEAQ in the germline V gene. The length of the CDR3 is 18 residues. V shed 5 bases, J shed 2 bases, and the junction held 17 bases outside the gene matches. DNA of the CDR3: TGTGCCAGCAGCCCCGCCGGGGGGGGCGGGAGCGGGACCTACGAGCAGTACTTC. This sequence encodes CASSPAGGGGSGTYEQYF.

The chain is built from TRBV7-2 and TRBJ2-1; D is uncertain. The CDR3 extends over 12 amino acids. The V end lost 5 bases, the J end lost 5 bases, and 7 bases lay between the germline ends. Germline CDR1 SGHTA, CDR2 FQGNSA. The CDR3 loop reads CASSLSDNEQFF. The CDR3 bases are TGTGCCAGCAGCCTCTCGGACAATGAGCAGTTCTTC.

The J gene is TRBJ1-1, the V gene TRBV2; D may be TRBD1 (6 bases). The CDR3 is 13 amino acids. Trimming left V 8 bases short and J 7 bases short, with 17 bases between. The germline V gene has CDR1 SNHLY and CDR2 FYNNEI. The CDR3 region is CASSQRGRDEAFF. The CDR3 DNA reads as TGTGCCAGCTCCCAGCGGGGGCGAGATGAAGCTTTCTTT.

This chain joins TRBV2 and TRBJ1-2, with D perhaps matching TRBD1 (5 bases). Trimming stripped 8 bases from V and 3 bases from J, with 10 bases between. CDR3 length: 12 amino acids. Germline loops: CDR1 SNHLY, CDR2 FYNNEI. The CDR3, as DNA: TGTGCCAGCCCGACAGTGTACTATGGCTACACCTTC. As protein: CASPTVYYGYTF.

The chain recombines TRBV2 with TRBJ2-7; the D gene is possibly TRBD1 (5 bases). The ends were cut back, 3 bases at V and 3 bases at J, with 12 bases in the middle. The germline CDR1 and CDR2 sequences are SNHLY and FYNNEI. The CDR3 covers 14 residues. The DNA for the CDR3 is TGTGCCAGCAGTGAGGAGTCCCAGGGCTACGAGCAGTACTTC. Translating it yields CASSEESQGYEQYF.

The V call is TRBV18, the J call TRBJ2-5; 8 positions agree with TRBD2. J lost 2 bases, V lost 4 bases, and 3 bases had no gene match. The CDR3 consists of 14 residues. Per germline, CDR1 KGHSH and CDR2 LQKENI. CDR3 amino acids: CASSLRGGQETQYF. CDR3 in DNA: TGTGCCAGCTCACTCCGGGGGGGGCAAGAGACCCAGTACTTC.

This clone was seen only once. The rearrangement links TRBV5-4 to TRBJ2-1; D gene ambiguous. The CDR3 runs 15 residues. Germline CDR1 reads SGHNT; CDR2 reads YYREEE (reference sequence). V dropped 0 bases and J dropped 6 bases, with 13 bases sitting between them. The CDR3 DNA follows: TGTGCCAGCAGCTTGGTCCGCAGGTTAGGCAATGAGCAGTTCTTC. Translation gives CASSLVRRLGNEQFF.

This chain links TRBV11-3 with TRBJ2-2, with D perhaps TRBD1 (6 bases). The germline gives CDR1 SGHNT, CDR2 YENEEA. V was shortened by 5 bases and J by 0 bases, with 10 bases between the two germline ends. CDR3 length: 15 amino acids. The CDR3 coding sequence is TGTGCCAGCAGCCCCAGGACAGCGAACACCGGGGAGCTGTTTTTT. It is translated as CASSPRTANTGELFF.

This rearrangement joins TRBV7-9 to TRBJ2-1; 7 positions agree with TRBD2. Per the germline V gene, CDR1 is SEHNR and CDR2 is FQNEAQ (reference sequence). V lost 3 bases to trimming and J lost 5 bases; unmatched junction nucleotides: 7. CDR3 length: 15 residues. Here the CDR3 reads CASSLALAEDNEQFF. In nucleotides, the CDR3 is TGTGCCAGCAGCTTGGCTCTAGCGGAAGACAATGAGCAGTTCTTC.

V is TRBV28 and J is TRBJ2-3; 13 bases are shared with TRBD2. Per germline, CDR1 MDHEN and CDR2 SYDVKM. This CDR3 is built from 17 residues. Germline trimming cut 5 bases from V and 4 bases from J; bases unmatched to any gene: 9. Written as DNA, the CDR3 is TGTGCCAGCAGTCCTCTCGGACTAGCGGGAGCCGCAGATACGCAGTATTTT. The encoded protein is CASSPLGLAGAADTQYF.